Listed here is a single T cell receptor beta chain. Its matching antigen is unknown. Time point of the sample: patch test 1, 2 weeks after DPC sensitization. Treatment in this sample: therapeutic diphenylcyclopropenone sensitization with weekly scalp DPC. Unfractionated whole blood yielded total RNA. Within the library, unique molecular identifiers were attached to each individual cDNA molecule. Via MiXCR, TCRdb re-called the RACE reads, giving one row per CDR3 protein. The sample carries about 340,000 distinct CDR3 sequences, around 7% recorded once. Per the germline V gene, CDR1 is MNHEY and CDR2 is SVGAGI. The CDR3 spans 15 residues. Trimming shortened V by 6 bases and J by 2 bases, and 14 bases separated the two germline ends. This specimen comes from a study of human T cells and chemical hapten exposure. Study-wide results and limits: Sensitizing to DPC left TCRs with a frequency above 1 in 1000 unaltered. Versus controls, significantly more large CDR3 similarity clusters arose from expanded TCRs.

V and J are TRBV6-5 and TRBJ1-5, with unresolved D. This clonotype was sampled from a woman aged 18 to 35 with alopecia areata. Some clones in this sample may be carry-over from other donors' samples. The sample was whole blood, taken in connection with sensitization to the hapten diphenylcyclopropenone (DPC). The CDR3 DNA sequence: TGTGCCAGCAGGGGGATATCCAAGGGCAATCAGCCCCAGCATTTT. This translates into CASRGISKGNQPQHF.